These 2 T cell receptor beta chains were sequenced from one sample in a study of T cells in narcolepsy. Clones were read by immunoSEQ multiplex PCR, and TCRdb kept only the in-frame ones, dropping some. The table records about 35,000 clones, around 80% of them present only once. The sample consisted of memory (CD45RA-) CD4+ T cells from blood. The receptors here all came from a human donor in good health.

This chain uses TRBV25-1 with TRBJ1-5; 7 bases match TRBD1. Germline CDR1 reads MGHDK; CDR2 reads SYGVNS. After removal of 6 bases from V and 0 bases from J, the junction contained 5 bases not matched to a gene. This CDR3 region has 15 residues. CDR3 loop: CASSAGGGSNQPQHF. DNA of the CDR3: TGTGCCAGCAGCGCAGGGGGAGGTAGCAATCAGCCCCAGCATTTT.

The V and J genes are TRBV28 and TRBJ2-7; D unresolved. CDR3 size: 14 residues. Per the germline V gene, CDR1 is MDHEN and CDR2 is SYDVKM. The V and J ends lost 5 bases and 5 bases respectively, with 16 bases between them. CDR3 DNA sequence: TGTGCCAGCAGTAAGGTGTGGACGTGGGACGAGCAGTACTTC. Protein: CASSKVWTWDEQYF.